The T cell receptor (beta chain) under discussion was sequenced for a study of shared clonotypes between healthy human individuals. Per germline, CDR1 MDHEN and CDR2 SYDVKM. The CDR3 consists of 14 residues. The J segment lost 4 bases and the V segment lost 6 bases, leaving 7 bases of the junction unmatched. The table came from immunoSEQ multiplex PCR; TCRdb's copy has only in-frame clones and leaves some out. The sample consists of some 1 million clones, about 80% of them appearing once. Sequencing was done on a sample of memory CD4+ T cells sorted from blood. Subset defined: CD45RA-negative fraction. The origin of this receptor is a man between 18 and 29 years old in good health. This sequence joins TRBV28 and TRBJ1-2, with 8 bases that match TRBD1. CDR3 bases: TGTGCCAGCAGGGGCAGGGGGCGCGCCTATGGCTACACCTTC. Its protein product is CASRGRGRAYGYTF.